Below are 25 T cell receptor beta chains sequenced from a single sample in a study of cytomegalovirus exposure and HLA in healthy donors. 13 Jbeta primers and 60 Vbeta primers were used for the PCR. The table came from immunoSEQ multiplex PCR; TCRdb's copy has only in-frame clones and leaves some out. The data hold tens of thousands of clones, with about 80% observed a single time. The sequenced material came from PBMCs. These receptors all come from a man over 45 in good health and CMV-seropositive.

The chain's CDR3 is CAWSVLLGQNQPQHF. The CDR3 bases are TGTGCCTGGAGTGTATTATTGGGACAAAATCAGCCCCAGCATTTT. This chain joins TRBV30 and TRBJ1-5; perhaps TRBD1 as D (6 bases). V was pared by 0 bases and J by 4 bases, with 13 bases between. Per germline, CDR1 GTSNPN and CDR2 SVGIG (reference sequence). There are 15 residues in the CDR3.

Only a few counts were recorded for this clone. At one of its ends the junction is not consistent with the germline gene, which may arise from a read error. The sample has other DNA sequences that encode this CDR3 too. The J gene is TRBJ2-1, the V gene TRBV4-3; D call uncertain. The germline CDR1 and CDR2 sequences are LGHNA and YSLEER. This CDR3 has 17 amino acids. The CDR3 DNA is TGCGCCAGAAGCCAAGATATGATAGTAATCATCTACAATGAGCAGTTCTTC. It is translated as CARSQDMIVIIYNEQFF.

The chain joins TRBV13 to TRBJ2-1; 10 bases line up with TRBD2. The CDR3 length is 14 residues. V trimming: 3 bases; J trimming: 8 bases; junction bases outside the gene matches: 4. Germline CDR1 and CDR2: PRHDT and FYEKMQ (reference sequence). CDR3 DNA: TGTGCCAGCAGCTTCCCCGGGACTAGCGATGAGCAGTTCTTC. Translation: CASSFPGTSDEQFF.

Comment on this clone: At one end the junction does not follow the germline gene, possibly because of a read error. J is TRBJ2-1 and V is TRBV7-9, with 10 bases matching TRBD1. CDR1 and CDR2 from the germline V gene are SEHNR and FQNEAQ (reference sequence). This CDR3 region has 17 residues. CDR3 in amino acids: CSSSLGDRGITIHEQFF. CDR3 DNA: TGTTCCAGCAGCTTAGGGGACAGGGGTATCACTATACATGAGCAGTTCTTC.

This clone has more than one count but fewer than ten. The chain recombines TRBV5-3 with TRBJ2-7, with 10 bases fitting TRBD2. TRBV5-3 is flagged as an ORF with uncertain function. This CDR3 is built from 15 residues. J gave up 5 bases and V 2 bases, and 7 bases lay outside the gene matches. The CDR3 DNA reads as TGTGCCAGAAGCTTCGCCGGGACTAGCGCGCACGAGCAGTACTTC. Amino acid sequence: CARSFAGTSAHEQYF.

The rearrangement uses TRBV11-3 and TRBJ2-2; 12 nucleotides align to TRBD2. The CDR3 has 18 amino acids. J gave up 8 bases and V 5 bases, and 15 bases lay outside the gene matches. The germline CDR1 and CDR2 sequences are SGHNT and YENEEA. CDR3 region: CASSDTLAGGPRMGELFF. CDR3 nucleotide sequence: TGTGCCAGCAGCGATACTCTAGCGGGAGGGCCTCGTATGGGGGAGCTGTTTTTT.

The chain employs TRBV11-3 and TRBJ2-3; TRBD2 might be the D (6 bases). The CDR3 runs to 16 residues. V was cut by 0 bases and J by 1 base, with 11 bases left in between. From germline, CDR1 is SGHNT and CDR2 YENEEA. CDR3 region: CASSLDGPGGTDTQYF. The CDR3 region has the DNA TGTGCCAGCAGCTTAGACGGGCCGGGGGGCACAGATACGCAGTATTTT.

This chain joins TRBV5-1 and TRBJ2-1, with TRBD2 identical over 16 bases. The V gene end was trimmed by 4 bases and the J gene end by 2 bases; junction bases not matched to a gene: 6. The CDR3 has 18 residues. Germline-derived CDR1 and CDR2 are SGHRS and YFSETQ. CDR3 sequence: CASSAGLAGGRAYNEQFF. CDR3 nucleotides: TGCGCCAGCAGCGCGGGACTAGCGGGAGGGAGGGCCTACAATGAGCAGTTCTTC.

This clone has just a few counts. A read error may explain this, as a much larger clone is one base away. The genes are TRBV28 and TRBJ2-2; 7 bases are shared with TRBD1. The last part of the DNA fits TRBJ1-1 better; the J call may be wrong. The CDR3 loop spans 21 amino acids. Per germline, CDR1 MDHEN and CDR2 SYDVKM. The CDR3 sequence: CASSLGGGTGVTTQSNTEAFF. The CDR3 nucleotides are TGTGCCAGCAGTTTAGGGGGTGGTACAGGGGTGACGACTCAATCGAACACTGAAGCTTTCTTT.

This chain connects TRBV6-5 to TRBJ1-1, with D maybe TRBD1 (5 bases). Germline CDR1 MNHEY, CDR2 SVGAGI. V lost 6 bases and J 0 bases, leaving 11 bases between the germline ends. CDR3 length: 14 amino acids. The CDR3, as DNA: TGTGCCAGCAGACAGGAGTTAATGAACACTGAAGCTTTCTTT. Its translation: CASRQELMNTEAFF.

This clone was counted between two and nine times. The chain joins TRBV4-3 to TRBJ2-1; no definite D call. The V end was cut by 0 bases, the J end by 15 bases, with 27 bases between. Germline CDR1 reads LGHNA; CDR2 reads YSLEER. This CDR3 spans 17 amino acids. CDR3 sequence reads: CASSQDMIVLIYNAPFF. The CDR3 region has the DNA TGCGCCAGCAGCCAAGATATGATCGTACTAATCTACAATGCGCCGTTCTTC.

The chain links TRBV7-2 to TRBJ1-4; D is possibly TRBD1 (5 bases). Germline CDR1 SGHTA, CDR2 FQGNSA. The CDR3 is 14 residues long. The germline V and J ends were trimmed by 5 bases and 7 bases, with 14 bases remaining between them. CDR3 in DNA: TGTGCCAGCAGCCGGGCGGGGGGGGGTGAAAAACTGTTTTTT. It codes for CASSRAGGGEKLFF.

V is TRBV28 and J is TRBJ1-5, with 7 positions matching TRBD1. This CDR3 region has 15 residues. J was trimmed by 5 bases and V by 5 bases; bases with no gene match: 9. Germline values: CDR1 MDHEN, CDR2 SYDVKM. Here the CDR3 reads CASSRPTGKDQPQHF. The CDR3 DNA follows: TGTGCCAGCAGTCGCCCGACAGGGAAAGATCAGCCCCAGCATTTT.

This chain connects TRBV27 to TRBJ2-7; D unclear. Germline V CDR1 and CDR2: MNHEY, SMNVEV (reference sequence). Trimming shortened V by 3 bases and J by 1 base, and 4 bases separated the two germline ends. The CDR3 has 12 amino acids. The CDR3 DNA is TGTGCCAGCAGTTTGGAGTCCTACGAGCAGTACTTC. Protein sequence: CASSLESYEQYF.

The V gene is TRBV5-1, the J gene TRBJ2-1; maybe TRBD2 (5 bases). V lost 0 bases and J 0 bases, leaving 7 bases between the germline ends. The CDR3 loop spans 15 amino acids. Germline V lookup: CDR1 SGHRS, CDR2 YFSETQ. The CDR3 DNA reads as TGCGCCAGCAGCTTGGAACGGGGCTCCTACAATGAGCAGTTCTTC. This sequence encodes CASSLERGSYNEQFF.

Points on this clone: One end of the junction does not line up with germline, which may come from a read error. The chain carries TRBV5-1 and TRBJ2-7, with TRBD2 as a possible D gene (5 bases). The CDR3 is 14 residues long. Germline CDR1 SGHRS, CDR2 YFSETQ. The CDR3 reads CASSQHSPSYEQSF. As DNA, the CDR3 is TGCGCCAGCAGCCAGCACTCTCCTAGCTACGAGCAGTCCTTC.

This clone was observed once. Compared with germline, one end of the junction differs, possibly owing to a read error. V and J are TRBV7-7 and TRBJ2-3; 8 bases agree with TRBD2. The CDR3 runs 15 residues. Looked up from germline, CDR1 is SSHAT and CDR2 is FNYEAQ (reference sequence). The CDR3 sequence is CASSLGGGWTDTQYF. DNA of the CDR3: TGTGCTAGCAGCTTAGGCGGGGGGTGGACAGATACGCAGTATTTT.

Comment on this clone: The junction and the germline gene differ at one end; a read error may be behind it. The chain carries TRBV30 and TRBJ1-2, with D possibly matching TRBD1 (5 bases). CDR3 size: 14 residues. Germline V CDR1 and CDR2: GTSNPN, SVGIG (reference sequence). The CDR3 loop is CACTPGGPKYGYTF. The CDR3 DNA reads as TGTGCCTGTACCCCCGGGGGTCCTAAATATGGCTACACCTTC.

Here the CDR3 reads CASSQEPGQETQYF. In nucleotides, the CDR3 is TGCGCCAGCAGCCAAGAACCGGGTCAAGAGACCCAGTACTTC. This chain uses TRBV4-3 with TRBJ2-5, with D hard to call. CDR1 and CDR2 from the germline V gene are LGHNA and YSLEER. Trimming took 0 bases from V and 2 from J, leaving 7 bases between them. The CDR3 contains 14 residues.

The rearrangement uses TRBV2 and TRBJ2-5, with TRBD2 matching 9 bases. The DNA end is a closer match to TRBJ2-7, so the J assignment may be wrong. This CDR3 contains 15 residues. Germline lookup yields CDR1 SNHLY and CDR2 FYNNEI. In DNA, the CDR3 is TGTGCCAGCAGTGAAGTTGCGGGGGGGCTCTACGAGCAGTACTTC. It translates to CASSEVAGGLYEQYF.

The genes are TRBV6-4 and TRBJ2-1; TRBD2 matches 12 bases. CDR3 length equals 14 residues. V lost 6 bases and J lost 6; bases outside the gene matches: 3. The germline V gene encodes CDR1 MRHNA and CDR2 SNTAGT. The CDR3 sequence: CASSLTSGGNEQFF. CDR3 sequence (DNA): TGTGCCAGCAGCCTGACTAGCGGGGGCAATGAGCAGTTCTTC.

This clone turned up a few times. The chain uses TRBV2 and TRBJ1-1; TRBD1 matches at 7 bases. V shed 8 bases, J shed 4 bases, and the junction held 7 bases outside the gene matches. This CDR3 has 13 amino acids. CDR1 SNHLY and CDR2 FYNNEI come from the germline V gene. This CDR3 is CASSQGGFTEAFF. The CDR3 region has the DNA TGTGCCAGCTCCCAGGGGGGTTTCACTGAAGCTTTCTTT.

The DNA for the CDR3 is TGTGCCAGCAGCGTAGGAGCCGGGAACAATCAGCCCCAGCATTTT. Amino acids: CASSVGAGNNQPQHF. The chain carries TRBV9 and TRBJ1-5; D is undetermined. CDR3 length equals 15 residues. CDR1 and CDR2 from the germline V gene are SGDLS and YYNGEE. V was pared by 0 bases and J by 3 bases, with 10 bases between.

The chain couples TRBV30 to TRBJ1-5; 9 bases match TRBD1. V lost 3 bases and J lost 4; bases outside the gene matches: 4. The CDR3 is 14 amino acids. The V gene's germline CDR1 is GTSNPN and CDR2 SVGIG (reference sequence). The CDR3 region is CAWRQGAGNQPQHF. In nucleotides, the CDR3 is TGTGCCTGGAGACAGGGGGCAGGGAATCAGCCCCAGCATTTT.

The V call is TRBV7-3, the J call TRBJ2-3; 9 nucleotides match TRBD2. The CDR3 totals 14 residues. CDR1 SGHTA and CDR2 FQGTGA come from the germline V gene. Germline trimming cut 5 bases from V and 3 bases from J; bases unmatched to any gene: 3. The chain's CDR3 is CASSPGLATDTQYF. Here the CDR3 DNA reads TGTGCCAGCAGCCCCGGACTAGCGACAGATACGCAGTATTTT.